One and the same sample provided the 27 T cell receptor beta chains below, sequenced in a study of shared clonotypes between healthy human individuals. Clones were sequenced by immunoSEQ multiplex PCR, and TCRdb holds only the in-frame ones, with some missing. Of millions of clones detected, roughly 92% appear once; the ten largest clones hold roughly 0.14%. The specimen was naive CD4+ T cells sorted from blood. Subset here: CD45RA+ positively selected. All receptors come from a man aged 18 to 30 in good health.

This clone was seen only a few times. The chain is built from TRBV11-2 and TRBJ2-2; D not resolved. Between the trimmed V and J ends, which lost 6 bases and 6 bases, there was a span of 8 bases. Per germline, CDR1 SGHAT and CDR2 FQNNGV. The CDR3 has 12 amino acids. CDR3 protein: CASRSRPGELFF. The DNA for the CDR3 is TGTGCCAGCAGATCTCGCCCCGGGGAGCTGTTTTTT.

In this sample, this clone turned up once. This rearrangement joins TRBV10-2 to TRBJ2-7, with D tentatively TRBD1 (6 bases). The CDR3 covers 13 residues. V was shortened by 4 bases and J by 6 bases, with 13 bases between the two germline ends. The V gene's germline CDR1 is WSHSY and CDR2 SAAADI. The CDR3 nucleotides read TGCGCCAGCAGTGTAACAGGGCCGTTCGAGCAGTACTTC. Protein sequence: CASSVTGPFEQYF.

The CDR3 sequence is CASSLYPGGARTEAFF. Written as DNA, the CDR3 is TGTGCCAGCAGTTTATACCCAGGGGGGGCGAGGACTGAAGCTTTCTTT. The chain is built from TRBV28 and TRBJ1-1, with 7 bases matching TRBD1. The CDR3 is made up of 16 amino acids. CDR1 and CDR2 from the germline V gene are MDHEN and SYDVKM. V shed 1 base, J shed 5 bases, and the junction held 10 bases outside the gene matches.

Comment on this clone: Other DNA sequences in this specimen translate into the identical CDR3. The V and J genes are TRBV2 and TRBJ1-1; the D is unclear. V lost 4 bases, J lost 1 base, and 7 bases lay in between. This CDR3 has 13 amino acids. In germline, CDR1 is SNHLY, CDR2 FYNNEI. CDR3 in amino acids: CASSVTRNTEAFF. DNA of the CDR3: TGTGCCAGCAGTGTTACTCGGAACACTGAAGCTTTCTTT.

This clone was observed a few times. The gene calls are TRBV7-2 and TRBJ1-5, with D possibly being TRBD1 (5 bases). The germline V gene encodes CDR1 SGHTA and CDR2 FQGNSA. Trimming pared 5 bases from V and 3 bases from J, leaving 11 bases between. The CDR3 totals 14 residues. For the CDR3, the DNA is TGTGCCAGCAGCCAAGGGGCAGTCAATCAGCCCCAGCATTTT. This translates into CASSQGAVNQPQHF.

Remarks on this clone: The sample holds other DNA sequences that translate to the same CDR3. This chain uses TRBV2 with TRBJ2-7; TRBD2 matches at 8 bases. Per the germline V gene, CDR1 is SNHLY and CDR2 is FYNNEI. J lost 0 bases, V lost 3 bases, and 1 base had no gene match. The CDR3 has 14 amino acids. The CDR3 is CASSDGLASYEQYF. CDR3 sequence (DNA): TGTGCCAGCAGTGACGGACTAGCCTCCTACGAGCAGTACTTC.

The chain uses TRBV5-5 and TRBJ2-7; 12 bases match TRBD1. The CDR3 has 16 amino acids. Unmatched junction bases numbered 8, after V lost 0 bases and J lost 7 bases. From germline, CDR1 is SGHKS and CDR2 YYEKEE (reference sequence). This CDR3 is CASSLAAGQGAREQYF. DNA for the CDR3: TGTGCCAGCAGCTTGGCCGCGGGACAGGGGGCGCGGGAGCAGTACTTC.

This sequence joins TRBV15 and TRBJ2-3, with 12 bases aligning to TRBD2. Trimming removed 5 bases from V and 5 bases from J; junction bases left unmatched: 8. The CDR3 has 16 residues. Per germline, CDR1 LNHNV and CDR2 YYDKDF (reference sequence). This CDR3 is CATSRRLAGAEDTQYF. The DNA of the CDR3 is TGTGCCACCAGCCGGAGACTAGCGGGAGCGGAAGATACGCAGTATTTT.

As regards this clone: At one boundary the junction diverges from the germline segment, which might be a read error. The chain carries TRBV19 and TRBJ2-2; 9 nucleotides align to TRBD2. This CDR3 is 15 amino acids long. Germline lookup yields CDR1 LNHDA and CDR2 SQIVND (reference sequence). The CDR3 reads CASSISGGNPGELFF. The CDR3 DNA sequence: TGTGCCAGTAGTATAAGCGGGGGGAACCCCGGGGAGCTGTTTTTT.

The V gene is TRBV4-1, the J gene TRBJ1-2; possibly TRBD1 for D (5 bases). The CDR3 length is 15 residues. Germline values: CDR1 MGHRA, CDR2 YSYEKL. V dropped 4 bases and J dropped 4 bases, with 16 bases sitting between them. CDR3 nucleotides: TGCGCCAGCAGCCCTGTGGGGGGGTATGTCTATGGCTACACCTTC. This codes for CASSPVGGYVYGYTF.

The V and J genes are TRBV7-2 and TRBJ2-3; the D gene is possibly TRBD1 (5 bases). The CDR3 contains 15 residues. V dropped 3 bases and J dropped 5 bases, with 15 bases sitting between them. In germline, CDR1 is SGHTA, CDR2 FQGNSA. The CDR3 sequence is CASSFPSGRGDTQYF. The DNA for the CDR3 is TGTGCCAGCAGCTTTCCGTCAGGGCGCGGAGATACGCAGTATTTT.

The chain links TRBV21-1 to TRBJ1-1. TRBV21-1 is deemed a pseudogene. The CDR3 runs 14 residues. The chain's CDR3 is CASVSRIMNTEAFF. The CDR3 region has the DNA TGTGCCAGCGTCTCAAGGATCATGAACACTGAAGCTTTCTTT.

V usage is TRBV11-2 and J usage is TRBJ2-5; 8 bases map to TRBD2. The CDR3 covers 15 residues. The junction had 8 bases not matched to a gene; V was cut back by 6 bases and J by 2 bases. Germline V gene sequence: CDR1 SGHAT, CDR2 FQNNGV. The CDR3 sequence is CASRQSTSGQETQYF. The CDR3 DNA reads TGTGCCAGCAGGCAAAGTACTAGCGGTCAAGAGACCCAGTACTTC.

Notes on this clone: One end of the junction fails to match germline, which may point to a read error. CDR3 nucleotide sequence: TGTGCCAGCAGCTTAGATAGAGGATCCGGGGTCGGCTTC. This translates into CASSLDRGSGVGF. The chain uses TRBV11-2 and TRBJ2-7; weak D call: TRBD2 (5 bases). The V gene's germline CDR1 is SGHAT and CDR2 FQNNGV. This CDR3 spans 13 amino acids.

This chain connects TRBV4-3 to TRBJ2-7; TRBD1 aligns across 9 bases. The V and J ends lost 8 bases and 1 base, in that order; junction bases with no gene match: 6. This CDR3 is built from 14 residues. The germline CDR1 and CDR2 sequences are LGHNA and YSLEER. CDR3 coding DNA: TGCGCCAGCTCGCTTGGACAGGGGTCCTACGAGCAGTACTTC. Protein: CASSLGQGSYEQYF.

This chain connects TRBV6-6 to TRBJ1-1, with a weak D call TRBD1 (6 bases). Between the trimmed V and J ends, which lost 0 bases and 3 bases, there was a span of 8 bases. Per germline, CDR1 MNHNY and CDR2 SVGAGI (reference sequence). The CDR3 is made up of 14 amino acids. The CDR3 sequence: CASSYSGQDTEAFF. CDR3 sequence (DNA): TGTGCCAGCAGTTACTCGGGACAAGACACTGAAGCTTTCTTT.

The rearrangement uses TRBV5-4 and TRBJ2-7; 9 nucleotides match TRBD1. CDR1 is SGHNT and CDR2 is YYREEE in the germline V gene (reference sequence). CDR3 size: 17 residues. The J segment lost 2 bases and the V segment lost 4 bases, leaving 13 bases of the junction unmatched. CDR3 amino acids: CASSLPGTGREAYEQYF. The CDR3 nucleotides read TGTGCCAGCAGCCTTCCCGGGACAGGGAGGGAGGCCTACGAGCAGTACTTC.

The chain uses TRBV9 and TRBJ1-4, with 7 bases lining up with TRBD1. Germline trimming cut 4 bases from V and 0 bases from J; bases unmatched to any gene: 6. Per germline, CDR1 SGDLS and CDR2 YYNGEE. This CDR3 is 16 amino acids long. The CDR3 nucleotides read TGTGCCAGCAGCCTCGGGACAGTCGCAACTAATGAAAAACTGTTTTTT. Its translation: CASSLGTVATNEKLFF. The whole variable domain, filled in from reference TRBV9 and TRBJ1-4, reads DSGVTQTPKHLITATGQRVTLRCSPRSGDLSVYWYQQSLDQGLQFLIQYYNGEERAKGNILERFSAQQFPDLHSELNLSSLELGDSALYFCASSLGTVATNEKLFFGSGTQLSVL.

The chain joins TRBV9 to TRBJ2-1; TRBD1 might be the D (6 bases). The V and J ends lost 3 bases and 10 bases respectively, with 20 bases between them. Germline CDR1 reads SGDLS; CDR2 reads YYNGEE. This CDR3 is 15 amino acids long. The CDR3 nucleotides are TGTGCCAGCAGCGCCACCACCCAACAGGGTTGGGAGCAGTTCTTC. Protein product: CASSATTQQGWEQFF.

The chain links TRBV10-3 to TRBJ2-7, with TRBD1 as a possible D gene (6 bases). The CDR3 has 14 residues. Germline lookup yields CDR1 ENHRY and CDR2 SYGVKD. V gave up 6 bases and J gave up 3 bases, with 15 bases separating them. CDR3 residues: CAIRSSGQVYEQYF. DNA for the CDR3: TGTGCCATCAGATCATCGGGACAAGTCTACGAGCAGTACTTC.

This chain links TRBV2 with TRBJ2-2; no firm D call. The CDR3 length is 15 residues. Trimming took 1 base from V and 5 from J, leaving 11 bases between them. CDR1 SNHLY and CDR2 FYNNEI come from the germline V gene. CDR3: CASSEVMAGTGELFF. CDR3 bases: TGTGCCAGCAGTGAAGTCATGGCCGGGACCGGGGAGCTGTTTTTT.

V is TRBV6-1 and J is TRBJ1-2; no clear D. The V gene's germline CDR1 is MNHNS and CDR2 SASEGT. CDR3 length equals 14 residues. V was pared by 1 base and J by 2 bases, with 8 bases between. The CDR3 nucleotides are TGTGCCAGCAGTGAAGTTGGGGAGAACTATGGCTACACCTTC. Its protein product is CASSEVGENYGYTF.

This chain uses TRBV5-1 with TRBJ1-1; no clear D gene. The V gene lost 3 bases and the J gene lost 7 bases, with 13 bases spanning the gap. Germline-derived CDR1 and CDR2 are SGHRS and YFSETQ. The CDR3 loop spans 13 amino acids. The CDR3 DNA reads TGCGCCAGCAGCTCCGGACGGCTGGATGAAGCTTTCTTT. Protein product: CASSSGRLDEAFF.

This rearrangement joins TRBV7-9 to TRBJ2-3, with 14 nucleotides matching TRBD2. CDR1 and CDR2 from the germline V gene are SEHNR and FQNEAQ (reference sequence). There are 17 residues in the CDR3. J gave up 1 base and V 2 bases, and 2 bases lay outside the gene matches. CDR3 in amino acids: CASSLWGLAGGTDTQYF. CDR3 nucleotides: TGTGCCAGCAGCTTATGGGGACTAGCGGGAGGCACAGATACGCAGTATTTT.

The V and J genes are TRBV7-2 and TRBJ2-1, with TRBD2 identical over 7 bases. Losses at the gene ends were 6 bases for V and 9 bases for J; bases not matched to a gene: 11. Germline V gene lookup returns CDR1 SGHTA and CDR2 FQGNSA. The CDR3 loop spans 14 amino acids. The CDR3 DNA is TGTGCCAGCAGTCAAAGCGGGGTCGGCGGTGAGCAGTTCTTC. It codes for CASSQSGVGGEQFF.

This clone was detected a few times. Different DNA sequences within this sample yield the same CDR3. The chain employs TRBV6-1 and TRBJ1-2, with TRBD1 matching over 7 bases. Trimming removed 4 bases from V and 2 bases from J; junction bases left unmatched: 1. The CDR3 runs 13 residues. Per germline, CDR1 MNHNS and CDR2 SASEGT. The chain's CDR3 is CASSVQGNYGYTF. In nucleotides, the CDR3 is TGTGCCAGCAGTGTACAGGGGAACTATGGCTACACCTTC.

The chain is built from TRBV2 and TRBJ1-1; D uncertain. Germline loops: CDR1 SNHLY, CDR2 FYNNEI. Deletions cut 7 bases from V and 4 bases from J, with 22 bases between. CDR3 size: 16 residues. CDR3 sequence: CASITRTGGSGTEAFF. The CDR3 region has the DNA TGTGCCAGCATCACCAGGACGGGAGGGTCGGGCACTGAAGCTTTCTTT.